This T cell receptor beta chain was profiled in a study of breast tumors, draining lymph nodes, adjacent tissues. Breast cancer patients provided tissue from their axillary draining lymph nodes. Using its own MiXCR run on the multiplex PCR reads, TCRdb lists one record per CDR3 protein. The sample records 200,000 to 300,000 distinct CDR3 sequences, around 30% being singletons. To note about this clonotype: The antigen is undetermined.

The germline CDR1 and CDR2 sequences are SQVTM and ANQGSEA. With 8 bases removed from V and 8 bases from J, the gap between germline ends came to 13 bases. The CDR3 totals 11 residues. Overall study findings and caveats: Luminal-like breast cancer showed significantly higher tumor–nontumor repertoire similarity than basal-like. Compared with lymph nodes, tumors were less diverse; compared with nontumor tissue, more. The data were judged consistent with most tumor T cells coming from lymph node and expanding in tumor.

The chain uses TRBV29-1 and TRBJ2-1, with D uncertain. The receptor was derived from a female donor with breast cancer. Some clones in this sample may be carry-over from other donors' samples. The sequenced sample was axillary lymph node tissue. DNA for the CDR3: TGCAGCTCTAGAAGGTTCGATGAGCAGTTCTTC. This gives the protein CSSRRFDEQFF.